This T cell receptor (beta chain) was captured in a study of molecular identifiers for immune sequencing clone quantification. Overall study: In the replicates, RNA derived from approximately 20,000 or 100,000 naive CD8 cells was divided into five parts, and four were sequenced.

The CDR3 loop spans 15 amino acids. V lost 3 bases to trimming and J lost 4 bases; unmatched junction nucleotides: 5. Looked up from germline, CDR1 is MGHRA and CDR2 is YSYEKL. This clonotype was found a few times. TCRdb called the PCR reads again in MiXCR, with one record for every CDR3 protein. In the table there are some 320,000 distinct CDR3 sequences, about a fifth of which are singletons. This receptor was obtained from a human donor in good health. Some libraries in this study had Jurkat cell RNA spiked in. The chain combines TRBV4-1 with TRBJ2-7, with 11 positions matching TRBD1. Material for sequencing was naive CD8+ T cells from blood, with Jurkat cell RNA spiked in. Described subset: FACS-sorted CD8+CD4-CCR7+CD45RA+ naive T cells. CDR3 in amino acids: CASSQGTGGVYEQYF. CDR3 DNA sequence: TGCGCCAGCAGCCAGGGGACAGGGGGTGTTTACGAGCAGTACTTC.